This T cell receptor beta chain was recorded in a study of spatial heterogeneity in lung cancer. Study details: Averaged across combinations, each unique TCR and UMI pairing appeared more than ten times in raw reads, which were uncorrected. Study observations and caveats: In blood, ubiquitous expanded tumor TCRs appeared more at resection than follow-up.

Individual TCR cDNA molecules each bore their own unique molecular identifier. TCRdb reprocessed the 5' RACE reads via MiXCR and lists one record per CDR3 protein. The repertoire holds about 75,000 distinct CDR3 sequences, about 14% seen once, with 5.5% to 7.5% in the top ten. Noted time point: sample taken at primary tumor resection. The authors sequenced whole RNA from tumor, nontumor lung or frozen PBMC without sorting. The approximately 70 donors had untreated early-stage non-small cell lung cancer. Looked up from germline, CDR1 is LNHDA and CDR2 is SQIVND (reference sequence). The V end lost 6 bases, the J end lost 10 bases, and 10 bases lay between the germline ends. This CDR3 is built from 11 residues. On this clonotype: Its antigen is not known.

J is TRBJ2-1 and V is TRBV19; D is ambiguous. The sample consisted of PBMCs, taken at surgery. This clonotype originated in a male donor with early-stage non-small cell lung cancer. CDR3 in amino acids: CASSELREQFF. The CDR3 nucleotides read TGTGCCAGTAGCGAGCTCCGCGAGCAGTTCTTC.